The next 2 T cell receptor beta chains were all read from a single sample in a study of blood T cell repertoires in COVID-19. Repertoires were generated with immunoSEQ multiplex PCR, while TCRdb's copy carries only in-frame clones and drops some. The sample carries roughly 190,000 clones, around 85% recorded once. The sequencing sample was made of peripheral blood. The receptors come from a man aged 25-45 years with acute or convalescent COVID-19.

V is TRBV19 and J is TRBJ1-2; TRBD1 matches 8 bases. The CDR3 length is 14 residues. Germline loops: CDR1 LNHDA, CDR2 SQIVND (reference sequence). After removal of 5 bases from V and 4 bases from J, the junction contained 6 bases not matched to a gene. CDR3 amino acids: CASSAQGAVYGYTF. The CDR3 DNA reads TGTGCCAGTAGTGCCCAGGGGGCAGTCTATGGCTACACCTTC.

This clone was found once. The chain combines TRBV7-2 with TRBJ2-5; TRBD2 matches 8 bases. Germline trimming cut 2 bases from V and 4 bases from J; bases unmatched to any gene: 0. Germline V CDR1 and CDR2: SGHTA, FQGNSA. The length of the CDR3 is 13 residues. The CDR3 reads CASSLLAGETQYF. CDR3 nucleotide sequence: TGTGCCAGCAGCTTACTAGCGGGAGAGACCCAGTACTTC. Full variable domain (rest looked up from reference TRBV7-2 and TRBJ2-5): GAGVSQSPSNKVTEKGKDVELRCDPISGHTALYWYRQSLGQGLEFLIYFQGNSAPDKSGLPSDRFSAERTGGSVSTLTIQRTQQEDSAVYLCASSLLAGETQYFGPGTRLLVL.